This T cell receptor (beta chain) was retrieved from a study of T cell responses to AZD1222 COVID-19 vaccine. For this clone: Mismatch with germline at one junction end may stem from a read error.

Generated by immunoSEQ multiplex PCR, the TCRdb table keeps only in-frame clones and is missing some. The table lists about 150,000 clones, 85% to 95% of them singletons. This CDR3 is built from 12 residues. The germline V gene encodes CDR1 MNHNS and CDR2 SASEGT. Here the sequenced sample was peripheral blood, taken on day 0 of AZD1222 vaccination. The chain combines TRBV6-1 with TRBJ1-5; D not resolved. The TCR comes from an adult in good health. The CDR3 DNA is TGTGCCAGCAGCGAAGGTTGGTGGCCCCAGCATTTT. Translating it yields CASSEGWWPQHF.